Presented here are 23 T cell receptor beta chains from one specimen sequenced in a study of CD8 T cells in ankylosing spondylitis. Study findings and constraints: Blood of patients with ankylosing spondylitis appeared to be characterized by a TCR beta motif of roughly eight highly homologous variants.

These receptors lack a known antigen. In TCRdb, the 5' RACE reads were re-called with MiXCR into one record per CDR3 protein. Of 100,000 or so distinct CDR3 sequences listed, around 8.5% are singletons. The sample was blood, either unsorted or a sorted T cell fraction (not recorded which). Receptors originate from a male donor with ankylosing spondylitis.

This clonotype showed up just a few times. The chain couples TRBV5-5 to TRBJ2-1; D not certain. Trimming stripped 1 base from V and 5 bases from J, with 7 bases between. This CDR3 is built from 13 residues. Germline V gives CDR1 SGHKS, CDR2 YYEKEE (reference sequence). CDR3 region: CASSLSSDNEQFF. CDR3 in DNA: TGTGCCAGCAGCTTGAGTTCGGACAATGAGCAGTTCTTC.

V and J are TRBV27 and TRBJ2-1, with D possibly matching TRBD1 (6 bases). The germline V gene has CDR1 MNHEY and CDR2 SMNVEV (reference sequence). The CDR3 extends over 14 amino acids. The ends were cut back, 2 bases at V and 2 bases at J, with 7 bases in the middle. The CDR3 DNA is TGTGCCAGCAGTTTAGGGGGCGCCTACAATGAGCAGTTCTTC. As protein: CASSLGGAYNEQFF.

The rearrangement uses TRBV12-5 and TRBJ2-4; D possibly matches TRBD1 or TRBD2 (6 bases each). This CDR3 contains 16 residues. Germline loops: CDR1 LGHNT, CDR2 FRNRAP. V lost 1 base and J lost 6, with 16 bases in between. CDR3 DNA: TGTGCTAGTGGTTTGGAAGATGGGGGGCGCGGAAACATTCAGTACTTC. It encodes CASGLEDGGRGNIQYF.

In its sample, this clonotype was seen many times. V gene TRBV7-9 combines with J gene TRBJ2-1, with TRBD1 matching 7 bases. Germline loops: CDR1 SEHNR, CDR2 FQNEAQ (reference sequence). V was clipped by 5 bases and J by 9 bases; unmatched bases: 4. The CDR3 extends over 12 amino acids. CDR3: CASSRDRVEQFF. CDR3 DNA: TGTGCCAGCAGCCGAGACAGGGTTGAGCAGTTCTTC.

The DNA for the CDR3 is TGCGCCAGCAGTGAGATTATTAGCGGAGGGCGTCTGGGCACAGATACGCAGTATTTT. Protein product: CASSEIISGGRLGTDTQYF. The rearrangement links TRBV10-1 to TRBJ2-3, with D perhaps matching TRBD2 (6 bases). V gave up 2 bases and J gave up 1 base, with 22 bases separating them. Germline values: CDR1 WNHNN, CDR2 SYGVQD (reference sequence). The CDR3 contains 19 residues.

In this sample, this clonotype turned up a few times. The chain employs TRBV7-9 and TRBJ1-1, with D unclear. Germline V gene lookup returns CDR1 SEHNR and CDR2 FQNEAQ (reference sequence). Trimming took 6 bases from V and 3 from J, leaving 17 bases between them. The CDR3 spans 15 residues. CDR3 protein: CASSTTQWEDTEAFF. The DNA for the CDR3 is TGTGCCAGCAGTACGACACAGTGGGAGGACACTGAAGCTTTCTTT.

This clonotype was seen just once. The chain employs TRBV11-3 and TRBJ2-1, with a tentative D call TRBD2 (6 bases). V was trimmed by 3 bases and J by 2 bases, leaving 11 bases between them. Germline lookup yields CDR1 SGHNT and CDR2 YENEEA. The CDR3 loop spans 15 amino acids. CDR3 coding DNA: TGTGCCAGCAGCTTGGGGGAGGCCACCTACAATGAGCAGTTCTTC. Translating it yields CASSLGEATYNEQFF.

This clonotype was observed a few times. The V gene is TRBV7-9, the J gene TRBJ2-5; D not resolved. CDR1 and CDR2 from the germline V gene are SEHNR and FQNEAQ (reference sequence). The CDR3 loop spans 13 amino acids. With 1 base removed from V and 7 bases from J, the gap between germline ends came to 10 bases. The CDR3 sequence: CASSLESWGTQYF. The CDR3 region has the DNA TGTGCCAGCAGCTTAGAGTCTTGGGGGACCCAGTACTTC. The full variable domain, with the rest looked up from reference TRBV7-9 and TRBJ2-5, is DTGVSQNPRHKITKRGQNVTFRCDPISEHNRLYWYRQTLGQGPEFLTYFQNEAQLEKSRLLSDRFSAERPKGSFSTLEIQRTEQGDSAMYLCASSLESWGTQYFGPGTRLLVL.

The chain is built from TRBV3-1 and TRBJ1-5; D unclear. With 8 bases removed from V and 0 bases from J, the gap between germline ends came to 11 bases. The V gene's germline CDR1 is LGHDT and CDR2 YNNKEL (reference sequence). This CDR3 spans 14 amino acids. The CDR3 DNA follows: TGTGCCAGCCGGGTGCGGGGTAGCAATCAGCCCCAGCATTTT. Its protein is CASRVRGSNQPQHF.

This clonotype was picked up a small number of times. J is TRBJ2-5 and V is TRBV25-1; 7 bases are a match to TRBD1. The CDR3 loop spans 14 amino acids. The germline V gene has CDR1 MGHDK and CDR2 SYGVNS. V shed 3 bases, J shed 5 bases, and the junction held 6 bases outside the gene matches. The CDR3 DNA sequence: TGTGCCAGCAGTGATATAGGGGGCGAGGAGACCCAGTACTTC. Translating gives CASSDIGGEETQYF.

There are many counts of this clonotype. CDR3 nucleotide sequence: TGTGCCAGCAGCGAGGGACTAGCGGGCACCGGGGAGCTGTTTTTT. Its protein is CASSEGLAGTGELFF. The chain links TRBV13 to TRBJ2-2, with TRBD2 matching 12 bases. Germline V gene data show CDR1 as PRHDT and CDR2 as FYEKMQ (reference sequence). The length of the CDR3 is 15 residues. The junction had 2 bases not matched to a gene; V was cut back by 5 bases and J by 4 bases.

The chain carries TRBV11-2 and TRBJ2-7; TRBD2 agrees at 8 bases. Trimming cost V 1 base and J 0 bases; bases outside gene matches: 5. The germline gives CDR1 SGHAT, CDR2 FQNNGV. CDR3 length: 16 residues. CDR3 in DNA: TGTGCCAGCAGCTTAGGGTCAGCGGGAGTCTCCTACGAGCAGTACTTC. Amino acids: CASSLGSAGVSYEQYF.

This clonotype was detected ten times or more. The J gene is TRBJ2-1, the V gene TRBV24-1; a weak D match, TRBD1 (5 bases). The germline CDR1 and CDR2 sequences are KGHDR and SFDVKD. This CDR3 contains 13 residues. V dropped 0 bases and J dropped 6 bases, with 5 bases sitting between them. CDR3 sequence: CATSDLTGNEQFF. The CDR3 coding sequence is TGTGCCACCAGTGATTTGACAGGCAATGAGCAGTTCTTC.

This sequence joins TRBV20-1 and TRBJ2-5; D is undetermined. Germline V CDR1 and CDR2: DFQATT, SNEGSKA (reference sequence). Between the trimmed V and J ends, which lost 0 bases and 7 bases, there was a span of 12 bases. This CDR3 has 13 amino acids. CDR3 amino acids: CSARDVLGWTQYF. The DNA for the CDR3 is TGCAGTGCTAGAGATGTCCTAGGGTGGACCCAGTACTTC.

This clonotype came up many times. The gene calls are TRBV24-1 and TRBJ2-3, with D perhaps TRBD2 (6 bases). This CDR3 comprises 15 residues. CDR1 and CDR2 (germline): KGHDR, SFDVKD. Trimming shortened V by 3 bases and J by 8 bases, and 17 bases separated the two germline ends. CDR3 sequence: CATSDPRDPERTQYF. In nucleotides, the CDR3 is TGTGCCACCAGTGATCCGCGGGACCCCGAGCGTACGCAGTATTTT.

This clonotype was counted a few times. The chain joins TRBV11-2 to TRBJ2-7, with TRBD2 as a possible D gene (6 bases). V lost 1 base, J lost 2 bases, and 9 bases lay in between. Germline V gene sequence: CDR1 SGHAT, CDR2 FQNNGV. The CDR3 sequence is 14 residues long. CDR3 DNA sequence: TGTGCCAGCAGCTTAGGGGGGGTAGCCTACGAGCAGTACTTC. Amino acids: CASSLGGVAYEQYF.

This clonotype was detected many times. The gene calls are TRBV5-1 and TRBJ2-7; 10 bases match TRBD2. Unmatched junction bases numbered 2, after V lost 0 bases and J lost 2 bases. The germline CDR1 and CDR2 sequences are SGHRS and YFSETQ. The CDR3 has 15 residues. The CDR3 loop reads CASSLGLAGAYEQYV. DNA for the CDR3: TGCGCCAGCAGCTTGGGCCTAGCGGGAGCCTACGAGCAGTACGTC.

The rearrangement links TRBV20-1 to TRBJ2-7; 10 nucleotides align to TRBD2. Losses at the gene ends were 2 bases for V and 6 bases for J; bases not matched to a gene: 4. Germline CDR1 is DFQATT and CDR2 is SNEGSKA (reference sequence). The CDR3 has 13 residues. The CDR3 is CSARPSGSSEQYV. The CDR3 DNA sequence: TGCAGTGCTAGACCTAGCGGGAGTTCCGAGCAGTACGTC.

Regarding this clonotype: With a much larger clone just one base away, this may be a read error. This sequence joins TRBV20-1 and TRBJ2-1; the match to TRBD2 covers 11 bases. The CDR3 is made up of 17 amino acids. Looked up from germline, CDR1 is DFQATT and CDR2 is SNEGSKA (reference sequence). The CDR3 here is CCALGLAAQKPYNEQFF. CDR3 nucleotides: TGCTGTGCTCTGGGACTAGCGGCACAAAAGCCCTACAATGAGCAGTTCTTC.

Judged by abundance, this clonotype is medium-sized. The V and J genes are TRBV20-1 and TRBJ2-4; 10 bases match TRBD2. This CDR3 comprises 18 residues. Germline V lookup: CDR1 DFQATT, CDR2 SNEGSKA (reference sequence). The V segment lost 0 bases and the J segment 0 bases; nucleotides outside the gene matches: 8. The CDR3 nucleotides are TGCAGTGCTAGAGATTGGACTAGCGGTGAACTAGCCAAAAACATTCAGTACTTC. Its translation is CSARDWTSGELAKNIQYF.

This clonotype came up a few times. This sequence joins TRBV3-1 and TRBJ2-7, with D perhaps matching TRBD2 (6 bases). V was clipped by 6 bases and J by 0 bases, with 9 bases between them. Germline V gene lookup returns CDR1 LGHDT and CDR2 YNNKEL (reference sequence). This CDR3 has 13 amino acids. CDR3 in amino acids: CASRVGSSYEQYF. CDR3 sequence (DNA): TGTGCCAGCAGGGTCGGGAGCTCCTACGAGCAGTACTTC.

This clonotype has ten or more counts. The rearrangement links TRBV7-9 to TRBJ1-5; D gene ambiguous. This CDR3 spans 14 amino acids. Germline CDR1 SEHNR, CDR2 FQNEAQ (reference sequence). The V and J ends lost 5 bases and 3 bases respectively, with 11 bases between them. Here the CDR3 DNA reads TGTGCCAGCAGCCCTAGACACCCCAATCAGCCCCAGCATTTT. Its translation: CASSPRHPNQPQHF.

On this clonotype itself: This clone may be a read error of a much larger clone one base away. This chain connects TRBV7-9 to TRBJ1-1; no clear D. The ends were cut back, 8 bases at V and 5 bases at J, with 15 bases in the middle. There are 13 residues in the CDR3. Looked up from germline, CDR1 is SEHNR and CDR2 is FQNEAQ (reference sequence). CDR3 nucleotide sequence: TGTGCCAGCCAGCAGGAGGGAAGAACTGAAGCTTTCTTT. This codes for CASQQEGRTEAFF.